This T cell receptor (beta chain) is drawn from a study of OX40 agonist ivuxolimab in advanced cancers. Study as a whole: Hepatocellular carcinoma, melanoma, renal cell or head and neck cancer occurred in dose-escalation patients. Aged about 20 to 80 with a mean of approximately 57 years, they were more than 80% male. General study findings and limits: Among patients with partial responses at 0.1-3.0 mg/kg, clonal expansion was among the lowest.

TCRdb keeps only in-frame clones here, not all; method: immunoSEQ multiplex PCR. The data show more than 60,000 clones, roughly 84% seen once. With 5 bases clipped from V and 1 base from J, the junction kept 7 bases outside the gene matches. The length of the CDR3 is 16 residues. Germline-derived CDR1 and CDR2 are SEHNR and FQNEAQ (reference sequence). This clone was seen a handful of times. Its antigen is unidentified. The sampling schedule covered blood at baseline, cycle 4 day 1, and cycle 7 day 1. The rearrangement joins TRBV7-9 to TRBJ1-3, with 8 bases that match TRBD1. The clonotype was recovered from an adult with an advanced solid tumor such as melanoma, head and neck, liver or kidney cancer. This specimen consisted of CD4+ or CD8+ T cells sorted from blood, obtained in a trial of the OX40 agonist ivuxolimab. CDR3 amino acids: CASSQRGDRSGNTIYF. Here the CDR3 DNA reads TGTGCCAGCAGCCAACGAGGGGACAGGTCTGGAAACACCATATATTTT.